Presented here are 5 T cell receptor beta chains from one specimen sequenced in a study of beta chain features in type 1 diabetes. Their specific antigens are unknown. What was sequenced were expressed TCRB transcripts, since all of the isolated RNA had been reverse transcribed. Method: immunoSEQ multiplex PCR; TCRdb's copy keeps in-frame clones and lacks some. The sample consists of 120,000 to 150,000 clones, about 13% of them appearing once. Overall study findings and caveats: There was a moderate but significant shortening of TCRB CDR3s in all four CD4+ subsets of Type 1 diabetes patients.

Sequencing was carried out using central memory CD4+ T cells from blood. The receptors were sampled from a man younger than 35 with type 1 diabetes.

V and J are TRBV7-9 and TRBJ2-3; D might be TRBD2 (5 bases). Germline V lookup: CDR1 SEHNR, CDR2 FQNEAQ (reference sequence). The CDR3 contains 15 residues. Trimming removed 5 bases from V and 3 bases from J, with 15 bases in between. The chain's CDR3 is CASSRGLLDTDTQYF. The CDR3 DNA is TGTGCCAGCAGCCGCGGGCTTCTAGATACAGATACGCAGTATTTT.

V usage is TRBV6-1 and J usage is TRBJ1-2; a possible D gene is TRBD1 (6 bases). V was cut by 10 bases and J by 4 bases, with 16 bases left in between. This CDR3 contains 13 residues. Germline V gene data show CDR1 as MNHNS and CDR2 as SASEGT. CDR3: CATHRAGAYGYTF. The CDR3 DNA sequence: TGTGCCACCCACCGGGCAGGGGCCTATGGCTACACCTTC.

This clone was seen ten or more times. J is TRBJ2-1 and V is TRBV5-1, with D perhaps given as TRBD1 or TRBD2 (6 bases each). With 2 bases removed from V and 4 bases from J, the gap between germline ends came to 16 bases. The CDR3 consists of 16 residues. CDR1 and CDR2 (germline): SGHRS, YFSETQ. In nucleotides, the CDR3 is TGCGCCAGCAGCTTAAGATTCAGGGGAGGTTACAATGAGCAGTTCTTC. It specifies CASSLRFRGGYNEQFF.

The chain couples TRBV7-2 to TRBJ1-1; D gene unclear. The V end was cut by 0 bases, the J end by 6 bases, with 8 bases between. Germline V gives CDR1 SGHTA, CDR2 FQGNSA. The CDR3 sequence is 13 residues long. The CDR3 bases are TGTGCCAGCAGCTTAGCCAGAGGAGCTGAAGCTTTCTTT. This codes for CASSLARGAEAFF.

CDR3 sequence reads: CASTLGGVPRDEQYF. Written as DNA, the CDR3 is TGTGCCAGCACCCTAGGAGGGGTCCCGCGTGACGAGCAGTACTTC. The V call is TRBV28, the J call TRBJ2-7, with D perhaps TRBD2 (6 bases). V was trimmed by 7 bases and J by 5 bases, leaving 21 bases between them. The germline gives CDR1 MDHEN, CDR2 SYDVKM. The CDR3 is 15 residues long.